The source of this T cell receptor (beta chain) is a study of T-cell memory formation after mild COVID-19 (dated by TCRdb to about 2021). About the investigation overall: Most TCR sequence clusters were specific to one of the two donors. In a couple of donors, T-cell clones that expanded and contracted after mild COVID-19 were followed by sequencing TCRalpha and TCRbeta repertoires longitudinally. The cohort was made up of two young adult volunteers, one female and one male, who were previously healthy. General study outcomes and caveats: Contracting CD4+ clones were found mainly in CM and EM memory subsets, while CD8+ clones were enriched in EMRA. Only a couple of mild cases were covered in the study, and larger cohorts including severe cases with pre-infection samples were considered necessary. From day 15 to 85, contracting clones showed balanced CD4/CD8 phenotypes, whereas a second wave of clones that expanded from day 15 to 37 leaned towards CD4+. Whether the second-wave clones peaking on day 37 were SARS-CoV-2 specific was not confirmed. Some responding clones were detected in pre-infection memory, suggesting pre-existing cross-reactive memory T cells joined the SARS-CoV-2 response.

TCRdb lists the instrument as Illumina NovaSeq 6000. Using 5'RACE with constant-segment primers, TCRalpha and TCRbeta cDNA libraries were constructed, with sample barcodes and unique molecular identifiers added in the process. RNA was extracted from every sample with Trizol reagent. Libraries were amplified in two PCR steps, with a second sample barcode and Illumina TruSeq adapters added in the second step. Sequencing of the libraries was done on an Illumina NovaSeq, producing 2 x 150 bp paired-end reads. Per the source publication's procedure: Reads were demultiplexed and collapsed into UMI-guided consensus sequences with migec v1.2.7. Using mixcr v2.1.11, the UMI consensuses were aligned to TRA and TRB V and J templates and assembled into clonotypes. Clonotypes were classified as expanded or contracted when called significant by both edgeR and NoisET, with noise models trained on biological replicates. For edgeR calls, the cutoffs were a false discovery rate-adjusted p below 0.01 and a log2 fold-change threshold of 1. As an exploratory analysis of dynamics, PCA with hierarchical clustering was applied to max-normalized trajectories of the 1000 most abundant clonotypes. The CD4 or CD8 phenotype of responding clones was assigned using the separately sequenced CD4+ and CD8+ repertoires. Using fastp trimming at Q25 and MiXCR clonotype assembly, TCRdb reanalyzed the public sequencing data and kept in-frame beta chains. For every CDR3 protein sequence, its rows merge into one entry that carries the most common genes and DNA. Here the V and J calls rest on TCRdb's processing, not on the authors' analysis. The table for this sample lists around 450,000 distinct CDR3 sequences; roughly 26% of them were counted only once. The ten biggest clones cover roughly 9.7% of the sample.

Of note for this clonotype: Its antigen remains undetermined. Within one base of it there is no much larger clone, and no base qualities were kept.

Ficoll-Paque density gradient centrifugation was the method used to isolate PBMCs. The TCR was taken from an adult woman who had mild COVID-19 (a few samples of this study predate the infection). The sample titles of this study are shuffled in the database, so cell type and time point are left out; the donor was told from shared clones. Sequencing was performed on PBMCs or a T cell subset sorted from them (not recorded which).

The DNA is as follows: TGTGCCAGCGGAAACACCATATATTTT. The encoded protein is CASGNTIYF. The sequence is built from TRBV7-9 and TRBJ1-3; no confident D gene assignment can be made. The germline ends are 0 bases apart after V is trimmed by 8 bases and J by 4 bases. Its CDR3 holds 9 amino acids, cysteine through phenylalanine. Only CDR3 DNA remains: 27 bases, in frame from the first base. From a lookup of the germline V gene (reference sequence), CDR1 and CDR2 are SEHNR and FQNEAQ.